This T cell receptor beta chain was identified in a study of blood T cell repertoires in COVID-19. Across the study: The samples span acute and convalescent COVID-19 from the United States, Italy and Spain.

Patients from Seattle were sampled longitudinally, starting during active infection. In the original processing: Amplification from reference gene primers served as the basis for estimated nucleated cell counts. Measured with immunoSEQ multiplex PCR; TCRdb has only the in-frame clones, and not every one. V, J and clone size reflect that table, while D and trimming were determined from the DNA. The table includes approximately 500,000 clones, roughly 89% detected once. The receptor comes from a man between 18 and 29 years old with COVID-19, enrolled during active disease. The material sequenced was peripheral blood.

Here the CDR3 reads CASSSMTGVQPQHF. The CDR3 nucleotides are TGTGCCAGCAGTTCAATGACAGGTGTACAGCCCCAGCATTTT. This chain joins TRBV27 and TRBJ1-5; D may be TRBD1 (6 bases). The CDR3 has 14 amino acids. The germline V and J ends were trimmed by 4 bases and 7 bases, with 14 bases remaining between them. The germline V gene encodes CDR1 MNHEY and CDR2 SMNVEV (reference sequence).